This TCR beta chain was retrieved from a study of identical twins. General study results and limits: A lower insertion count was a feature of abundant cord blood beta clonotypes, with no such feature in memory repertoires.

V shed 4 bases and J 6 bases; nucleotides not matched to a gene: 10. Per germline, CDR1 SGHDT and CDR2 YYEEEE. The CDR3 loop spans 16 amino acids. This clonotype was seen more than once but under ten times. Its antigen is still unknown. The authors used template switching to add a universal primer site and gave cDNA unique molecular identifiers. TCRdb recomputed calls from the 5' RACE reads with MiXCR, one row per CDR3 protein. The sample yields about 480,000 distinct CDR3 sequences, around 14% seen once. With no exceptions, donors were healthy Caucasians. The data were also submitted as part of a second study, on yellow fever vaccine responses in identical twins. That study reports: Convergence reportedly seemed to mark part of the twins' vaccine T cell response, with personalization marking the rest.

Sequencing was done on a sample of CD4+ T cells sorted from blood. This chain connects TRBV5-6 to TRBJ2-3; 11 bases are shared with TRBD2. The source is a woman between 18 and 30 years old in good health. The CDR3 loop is CASSPWTSGPWDTQYF. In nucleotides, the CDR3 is TGTGCCAGCAGCCCCTGGACTAGCGGGCCTTGGGATACGCAGTATTTT.